Listed here are 24 T cell receptor beta chains from one sample, sequenced in a study of cytomegalovirus exposure and HLA in healthy donors. PCR used 60 Vbeta primers and 13 Jbeta primers. The data were produced by immunoSEQ multiplex PCR, yet TCRdb's version contains in-frame clones alone and is incomplete. The table shows about 87,000 clones, with under 80% occurring only once. The sample taken for sequencing was PBMCs. The receptors stem from a man aged 30 to 45 in good health and CMV-seropositive.

The V and J genes are TRBV30 and TRBJ2-3; 7 nucleotides align to TRBD1. This CDR3 region has 13 residues. Germline CDR1 is GTSNPN and CDR2 is SVGIG (reference sequence). Unmatched junction bases numbered 5, after V lost 4 bases and J lost 4 bases. The CDR3 DNA follows: TGTGCCTGGACCGAAACAGGGGCAGATACGCAGTATTTT. Its protein product is CAWTETGADTQYF.

This chain joins TRBV6-5 and TRBJ1-1; TRBD1 matches at 7 bases. V shed 4 bases, J shed 10 bases, and the junction held 3 bases outside the gene matches. The CDR3 length is 11 residues. Germline-derived CDR1 and CDR2 are MNHEY and SVGAGI. This CDR3 reads CASSLQGLAFF. The CDR3 coding sequence is TGTGCCAGCAGTTTACAGGGGTTAGCTTTCTTT.

This sequence joins TRBV7-9 and TRBJ1-2; 7 bases match TRBD1. The length of the CDR3 is 15 residues. V gave up 2 bases and J gave up 1 base; unmatched junction bases: 4. Germline V CDR1 and CDR2: SEHNR, FQNEAQ (reference sequence). The CDR3 nucleotides are TGTGCCAGCAGCTTAACGCAGGGGGATAACTATGGCTACACCTTC. It is translated as CASSLTQGDNYGYTF.

V gene TRBV10-2 combines with J gene TRBJ1-1, with D perhaps matching TRBD1 (5 bases). The CDR3 contains 14 residues. Trimming pared 5 bases from V and 3 bases from J, leaving 13 bases between. Germline-derived CDR1 and CDR2 are WSHSY and SAAADI. Here the CDR3 reads CASSHRSMDTEAFF. CDR3 nucleotide sequence: TGCGCCAGCAGTCACAGGAGCATGGACACTGAAGCTTTCTTT.

The chain couples TRBV7-3 to TRBJ2-7; maybe TRBD2 (5 bases). V lost 8 bases to trimming and J lost 7 bases, with 12 bases between them. The CDR3 has 11 residues. Germline loops: CDR1 SGHTA, CDR2 FQGTGA. The CDR3 protein is CASAQGSEQYF. DNA of the CDR3: TGTGCCAGCGCCCAAGGGAGTGAGCAGTACTTC.

The chain employs TRBV7-9 and TRBJ1-4, with TRBD1 identical over 9 bases. The CDR3 has 15 residues. V shed 7 bases and J 8 bases; nucleotides not matched to a gene: 11. Looked up from germline, CDR1 is SEHNR and CDR2 is FQNEAQ (reference sequence). This chain's CDR3 is CASTPTGTGNEKLFF. The DNA of the CDR3 is TGTGCCAGCACCCCAACCGGGACAGGGAACGAAAAACTGTTTTTT.

The chain carries TRBV9 and TRBJ2-1, with 13 positions matching TRBD2. V lost 5 bases to trimming and J lost 4 bases; unmatched junction nucleotides: 15. Germline CDR1 is SGDLS and CDR2 is YYNGEE. The CDR3 covers 19 residues. The CDR3 DNA sequence: TGTGCCAGCAGTTCTTCAGGGACTAGCGGGGCCGTGGGGTACAATGAGCAGTTCTTC. Protein sequence: CASSSSGTSGAVGYNEQFF.

The chain uses TRBV7-2 and TRBJ1-1, with 8 bases matching TRBD1. Germline V gene data show CDR1 as SGHTA and CDR2 as FQGNSA. The CDR3 covers 17 residues. The V segment lost 3 bases and the J segment 4 bases; nucleotides outside the gene matches: 13. The CDR3 region is CASSLAGQRTGPTEAFF. The CDR3 bases are TGTGCCAGCAGCTTGGCCGGGCAGAGGACAGGGCCCACTGAAGCTTTCTTT.

CDR3 loop: CASSFRDMDEQYF. CDR3 DNA: TGTGCCAGCAGCTTCCGGGACATGGACGAGCAGTACTTC. The chain combines TRBV7-6 with TRBJ2-7; tentative D call: TRBD1 (6 bases). This CDR3 comprises 13 residues. Trimming removed 3 bases at V and 5 bases at J, with 11 bases between. From germline, CDR1 is SGHVS and CDR2 FNYEAQ.

Only a few counts were recorded for this clone. This chain connects TRBV29-1 to TRBJ2-5; a possible D gene is TRBD1 (7 bases). TRBJ2-7 matches the DNA end more closely, so the J call is doubtful. Germline lookup yields CDR1 SQVTM and CDR2 ANQGSEA. This CDR3 is 13 amino acids long. CDR3 DNA: TGCAGCTTCTCAGGGGGGATTAGGTACGAGCAGTACTTC. Translation gives CSFSGGIRYEQYF.

The chain uses TRBV28 and TRBJ1-1; TRBD1 matches 7 bases. From germline, CDR1 is MDHEN and CDR2 SYDVKM. J gave up 1 base and V 5 bases, and 7 bases lay outside the gene matches. CDR3 length: 15 amino acids. The CDR3 DNA reads TGTGCCAGCAGTGTCTACAGGGGTGCGAACACTGAAGCTTTCTTT. This encodes CASSVYRGANTEAFF.

J is TRBJ1-2 and V is TRBV30, with 7 nucleotides matching TRBD1. Germline lookup yields CDR1 GTSNPN and CDR2 SVGIG (reference sequence). The CDR3 is 15 amino acids. With 0 bases clipped from V and 4 bases from J, the junction kept 8 bases outside the gene matches. The CDR3: CAWSVSPGGIYGYTF. DNA of the CDR3: TGTGCCTGGAGTGTATCCCCAGGGGGAATCTATGGCTACACCTTC. The full variable domain, rest sourced from reference TRBV30 and TRBJ1-2, is SQTIHQWPATLVQPVGSPLSLECTVEGTSNPNLYWYRQAAGRGLQLLFYSVGIGQISSEVPQNLSASRPQDRQFILSSKKLLLSDSGFYLCAWSVSPGGIYGYTFGSGTRLTVV.

The chain recombines TRBV7-6 with TRBJ2-1; 9 bases fit TRBD1. There are 13 residues in the CDR3. The V segment lost 4 bases and the J segment 7 bases; nucleotides outside the gene matches: 2. Germline V gene sequence: CDR1 SGHVS, CDR2 FNYEAQ. CDR3 bases: TGTGCCAGCAGCTACAGGGGGCGGAATGAGCAGTTCTTC. It codes for CASSYRGRNEQFF.

J is TRBJ2-2 and V is TRBV5-1, with D possibly matching TRBD2 (6 bases). The CDR3 has 15 amino acids. The V and J ends lost 3 bases and 7 bases respectively, with 16 bases between them. CDR1 is SGHRS and CDR2 is YFSETQ in the germline V gene. In DNA, the CDR3 is TGCGCCAGCAGCTCCAGGTTAGGGGAGGACGGGGAGCTGTTTTTT. This codes for CASSSRLGEDGELFF. Variable domain in full (rest from reference TRBV5-1 and TRBJ2-2): KAGVTQTPRYLIKTRGQQVTLSCSPISGHRSVSWYQQTPGQGLQFLFEYFSETQRNKGNFPGRFSGRQFSNSRSEMNVSTLELGDSALYLCASSSRLGEDGELFFGEGSRLTVL.

This chain connects TRBV28 to TRBJ2-7, with a possible D match to TRBD1 (6 bases). From germline, CDR1 is MDHEN and CDR2 SYDVKM. The ends were cut back, 5 bases at V and 4 bases at J, with 9 bases in the middle. The CDR3 extends over 12 amino acids. The chain's CDR3 is CASSPDRYEQYF. CDR3 coding DNA: TGTGCCAGCAGTCCTGACAGGTACGAGCAGTACTTC.

The chain recombines TRBV5-1 with TRBJ1-1; weak D call: TRBD1 (6 bases). CDR3 length equals 14 residues. Germline loops: CDR1 SGHRS, CDR2 YFSETQ. Trimming left V 1 base short and J 1 base short, with 8 bases between. CDR3 sequence reads: CASSLTTGNTEAFF. In DNA, the CDR3 is TGCGCCAGCAGCTTGACGACAGGGAACACTGAAGCTTTCTTT.

This chain uses TRBV2 with TRBJ1-5, with a possible D match to TRBD1 (6 bases). The CDR3 runs 14 residues. Germline CDR1 reads SNHLY; CDR2 reads FYNNEI. Trimming pared 7 bases from V and 7 bases from J, leaving 17 bases between. CDR3 residues: CASNINGGPQPQHF. CDR3 coding DNA: TGTGCCAGCAACATAAACGGGGGGCCCCAGCCCCAGCATTTT.

The V gene is TRBV6-6, the J gene TRBJ1-4; possibly TRBD1 for D (6 bases). Germline loops: CDR1 MNHNY, CDR2 SVGAGI (reference sequence). V dropped 5 bases and J dropped 6 bases, with 16 bases sitting between them. CDR3 size: 15 residues. The CDR3 nucleotides read TGTGCCAGCAGTCCCGGGGGGGGCGCGGATGAAAAACTGTTTTTT. It is translated as CASSPGGGADEKLFF.

The chain links TRBV9 to TRBJ2-5; weak D call: TRBD2 (6 bases). The length of the CDR3 is 15 residues. The germline V gene encodes CDR1 SGDLS and CDR2 YYNGEE. Between the trimmed V and J ends, which lost 4 bases and 5 bases, there was a span of 18 bases. CDR3 amino acids: CASSLGGWNLETQYF. CDR3 DNA sequence: TGTGCCAGCAGCTTAGGAGGGTGGAACCTCGAGACCCAGTACTTC.

The V gene is TRBV2, the J gene TRBJ1-4; 10 nucleotides match TRBD1. V lost 6 bases and J lost 8; bases outside the gene matches: 9. The CDR3 is made up of 15 amino acids. Germline CDR1 and CDR2: SNHLY and FYNNEI. This CDR3 is CASSVRQGAGEKLFF. In DNA, the CDR3 is TGTGCCAGCAGCGTTCGACAGGGGGCGGGGGAAAAACTGTTTTTT. The variable domain in full, completed from reference TRBV2 and TRBJ1-4, reads EPEVTQTPSHQVTQMGQEVILRCVPISNHLYFYWYRQILGQKVEFLVSFYNNEISEKSEIFDDQFSVERPDGSNFTLKIRSTKLEDSAMYFCASSVRQGAGEKLFFGSGTQLSVL.

The chain recombines TRBV27 with TRBJ2-7; TRBD1 agrees at 8 bases. Trimming took 4 bases from V and 2 from J; bases not matched to a gene: 7. This CDR3 is built from 15 residues. Germline V CDR1 and CDR2: MNHEY, SMNVEV (reference sequence). The CDR3 nucleotides are TGTGCCAGCAGTTCCCAGGGGGCCCTCCCCTACGAGCAGTACTTC. It encodes CASSSQGALPYEQYF.

V gene TRBV2 combines with J gene TRBJ1-5, with a possible D match to TRBD1 (5 bases). Germline loops: CDR1 SNHLY, CDR2 FYNNEI. The V end was cut by 4 bases, the J end by 3 bases, with 10 bases between. The CDR3 is 14 amino acids. The CDR3 sequence is CASSVRGTNQPQHF. The DNA of the CDR3 is TGTGCCAGCAGTGTAAGGGGAACCAATCAGCCCCAGCATTTT.

This clone was detected only once. The CDR3 here is CASSLADLGLGPRGTEAFF. The CDR3 DNA reads as TGCGCCAGCAGCTTGGCCGATTTGGGGTTAGGGCCACGAGGGACTGAAGCTTTCTTT. The V call is TRBV5-1, the J call TRBJ1-1, with D unclear. The V end was cut by 0 bases, the J end by 5 bases, with 26 bases between. CDR1 and CDR2 from the germline V gene are SGHRS and YFSETQ. There are 19 residues in the CDR3.

This clone has only one observation. The chain uses TRBV12-5 and TRBJ2-2; D might be TRBD2 (5 bases). Germline-derived CDR1 and CDR2 are LGHNT and FRNRAP. This CDR3 is 15 amino acids long. The V and J ends lost 2 bases and 5 bases respectively, with 12 bases between them. The CDR3 nucleotides are TGTGCTAGTGGTTTGTTCCGGGAAAGAACCGGGGAGCTGTTTTTT. Protein product: CASGLFRERTGELFF.